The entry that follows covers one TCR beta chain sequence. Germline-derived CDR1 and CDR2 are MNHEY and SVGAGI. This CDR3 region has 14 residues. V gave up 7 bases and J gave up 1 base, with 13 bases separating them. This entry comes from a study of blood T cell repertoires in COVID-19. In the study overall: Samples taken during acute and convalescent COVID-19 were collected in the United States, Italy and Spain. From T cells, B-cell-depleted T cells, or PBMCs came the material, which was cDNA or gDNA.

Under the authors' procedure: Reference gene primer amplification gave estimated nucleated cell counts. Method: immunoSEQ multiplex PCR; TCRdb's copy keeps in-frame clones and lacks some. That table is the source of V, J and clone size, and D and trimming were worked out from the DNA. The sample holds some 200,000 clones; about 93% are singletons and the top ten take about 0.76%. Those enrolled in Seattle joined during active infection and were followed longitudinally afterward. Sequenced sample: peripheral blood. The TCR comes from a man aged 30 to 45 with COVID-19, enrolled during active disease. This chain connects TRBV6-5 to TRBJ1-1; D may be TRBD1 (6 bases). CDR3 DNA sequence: TGTGCCAGCAATAAACAGGGCCGGAACACTGAAGCTTTCTTT. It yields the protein CASNKQGRNTEAFF.